A selection of T cell receptor beta chains follows, all from one sample in a study of identical twins. TCRdb redid the calling of the 5' RACE reads with MiXCR, one entry per CDR3 protein. The sample contains fewer than 450,000 distinct CDR3 sequences, approximately 8.8% of which appear only once. Sample: naive T cells sorted from blood. All receptors derive from a woman between 50 and 59 years old in good health. Both conserved end residues are part of each CDR3. D genes are given only for firm matches. Clone size is not always given. Where it is, it says once, few, many or a class for expanded clones.

>.|.|TRBJ2-7|TRBV5-1
TGCGCCAGCAGCTCCCGAAGGGGGAACGAGCAGTACTTC
CASSSRRGNEQYF
>few|.|TRBJ1-5|TRBV5-1
TGCGCCAGCAGCTTGGTAAGGAACCATCAGCCCCAGCATTTT
CASSLVRNHQPQHF
>.|TRBD2|TRBJ2-1|TRBV6-5
TGTGCCAGCAGTCCTCCCTCGACTAGCGGGAATGAGCAGTTCTTC
CASSPPSTSGNEQFF
>few|TRBD2|TRBJ2-1|TRBV13
TGTGCCAGCAGCTCCCAAGGGACTAGCGGATCCCAGTTCTTC
CASSSQGTSGSQFF
>many|TRBD2|TRBJ2-1|TRBV20-1
TGCAGTGCTAGAACCTGGACTAGCGGGAGTGGGTTGAATGAGCAGTTCTTC
CSARTWTSGSGLNEQFF
>.|.|TRBJ2-1|TRBV15
TGTGCCACCAGCGACCCCGGGCTAGGCCCAACCTACAATGAGCAGTTCTTC
CATSDPGLGPTYNEQFF
>few|TRBD1|TRBJ1-1|TRBV29-1
TGCAGCGGGACAGGGAACACTGAAGCTTTCTTT
CSGTGNTEAFF
>many|.|TRBJ2-1|TRBV29-1
TGCAGCGTCGGGCGCTCCTACAATGAGCAGTTCTTC
CSVGRSYNEQFF
>few|.|TRBJ2-7|TRBV6-6
TGTGCCAGCAGTTACCAGGTCAGCTCCTACGAGCAGTACTTC
CASSYQVSSYEQYF
>many|.|TRBJ2-5|TRBV29-1
TGCAGCGTTGAACCGGGGGCCCACCTCGGGGAGACCCAGTACTTC
CSVEPGAHLGETQYF
>.|TRBD1|TRBJ1-6|TRBV4-1
TGCGCCAGCAGCCAGCTGGGACAGGGATTTTCACCCCTCCACTTT
CASSQLGQGFSPLHF
>many|.|TRBJ1-4|TRBV18
TGTGCCAGCTCACCACCGTCCTCAACTAATGAAAAACTGTTTTTT
CASSPPSSTNEKLFF
>.|TRBD2|TRBJ2-3|TRBV12-5
TGTGCTAGTGGTTCTGAGCGGGGGACGGTAGATACGCAGTATTTT
CASGSERGTVDTQYF
>.|TRBD1|TRBJ2-5|TRBV12-3/TRBV12-4
TGTGCCAGCAGGCCACAGGGGGCAGAGACCCAGTACTTC
CASRPQGAETQYF
>few|TRBD2|TRBJ2-7|TRBV20-1
TGCAGTGCTGTTAGCGGGAGAAGTTCCCTATACGAGCAGTACTTC
CSAVSGRSSLYEQYF
>.|.|TRBJ2-3|TRBV5-6
TGTGCCAGCAGCTTGTCCGCTACTATCCTCACAGATACGCAGTATTTT
CASSLSATILTDTQYF
>.|.|TRBJ2-3|TRBV29-1
TGCAGCGTTCCCAGCGGGAGCACAGATACGCAGTATTTT
CSVPSGSTDTQYF
>many|.|TRBJ1-3|TRBV21-1
TGTGCCAGCACCCAGAGACAGGGGACCTCTGGAAACACCATATATTTT
CASTQRQGTSGNTIYF
>few|TRBD1|TRBJ1-1|TRBV5-1
TGCGCCAGCAGCTATTTTACGGGACAGGGGCAAACTGAAGCTTTCTTT
CASSYFTGQGQTEAFF
>.|TRBD2|TRBJ2-5|TRBV7-2
TGTGCCAGCAGCTTACGCCTAGCGGGTGGGACCCAGTACTTC
CASSLRLAGGTQYF
>.|.|TRBJ1-1|TRBV5-1
TGCGCCAGCAGCTTGGGGACGGGGAGGATGGACACTGAAGCTTTCTTT
CASSLGTGRMDTEAFF
>few|.|TRBJ1-5|TRBV6-5
TGTGCCAGCAGCCCAGTCGAGAGCAATCAGCCCCAGCATTTT
CASSPVESNQPQHF
>.|TRBD1|TRBJ1-2|TRBV6-4
TGTGCCAGCAGTGACTCGACAGGGAGCTATGGCTACACCTTC
CASSDSTGSYGYTF
>many|TRBD1|TRBJ1-1|TRBV5-1
TGCGCCAGCAGCTATACAGGGGGTAGCTCAAGGATGAACACTGAAGCTTTCTTT
CASSYTGGSSRMNTEAFF
>.|.|TRBJ2-3|TRBV7-2
TGTGCCAGCAGCTATCAGGGAACAGATACGCAGTATTTT
CASSYQGTDTQYF
>many|TRBD2|TRBJ2-1|TRBV4-1
TGCGCCAGCTCGCCGCTCCTAGCGGGAACCTCCTACAATGAGCAGTTCTTC
CASSPLLAGTSYNEQFF
>many|.|TRBJ2-7|TRBV5-1
TGCGCCAGCAGCTTACAGGGCCCTCCCTACGAGCAGTACTTC
CASSLQGPPYEQYF
>.|.|TRBJ2-1|TRBV12-3/TRBV12-4
TGTGCCAGTAACGCAGGGACCTACAATGAGCAGTTCTTC
CASNAGTYNEQFF
>.|TRBD2|TRBJ2-2|TRBV6-5
TGTGCCAGCAGTCAACGGGGGGCCGGGGAGCTGTTTTTT
CASSQRGAGELFF
>many|TRBD1|TRBJ2-1|TRBV29-1
TGCAGCGTCGACAGGGGCTCTTCCTACAATGAGCAGTTCTTC
CSVDRGSSYNEQFF
>.|.|TRBJ2-3|TRBV11-2
TGTGCCAGCAGCTGGAGTTTTTCAGATACGCAGTATTTT
CASSWSFSDTQYF
>.|.|TRBJ2-5|TRBV20-1
TGCAGTGCTAGAGGAACCGGGACATCGGAGACCCAGTACTTC
CSARGTGTSETQYF
>.|.|TRBJ2-4|TRBV5-1
TGCGCCAGCAGCTTGAGACTAGCCAAAAACATTCAGTACTTC
CASSLRLAKNIQYF
>.|TRBD1|TRBJ2-2|TRBV6-5
TGTGCCAGCAGTTACTCACAGGGGGCTGCCGGGGAGCTGTTTTTT
CASSYSQGAAGELFF
>.|.|TRBJ2-5|TRBV14
TGTGCCAGCAGCACTCTTAAGGAGGCAGGGGAGACCCAGTACTTC
CASSTLKEAGETQYF
>.|.|TRBJ2-3|TRBV11-2
TGTGCCAGCAGCTTAGATGAGGCGGGTCGCACAGATACGCAGTATTTT
CASSLDEAGRTDTQYF
>.|TRBD2|TRBJ2-1|TRBV24-1
TGTGCCACCAGTGATTCCTGGACTAGCGGGAGGGGCCATGAGCAGTTCTTC
CATSDSWTSGRGHEQFF
>many|TRBD2|TRBJ2-1|TRBV5-1
TGCGCCAGCAGCTTGGACGGGGTCGGTAGCGGGAGGAAACAGTTCTTC
CASSLDGVGSGRKQFF
>many|TRBD1|TRBJ2-1|TRBV5-1
TGCGCCAGCAGCTTGTTCGGGACAGGGGGGAATGAGCAGTTCTTC
CASSLFGTGGNEQFF
>.|.|TRBJ2-7|TRBV27
TGTGCCAGCAGCAGCAGCAGGACACACAGCTCCTACGAGCAGTACTTC
CASSSSRTHSSYEQYF
>many|TRBD1|TRBJ2-7|TRBV27
TGTGCCAGCAGAAGGGGAAGGGACAGGGGCTACGAGCAGTACTTC
CASRRGRDRGYEQYF
>few|.|TRBJ2-5|TRBV6-6
TGTGCCAGCAGTTACTCGACGCGAGAGACCCAGTACTTC
CASSYSTRETQYF
>few|.|TRBJ2-7|TRBV20-1
TGCAGTGTTCGCGGCTACTCCTACGAGCAGTACTTC
CSVRGYSYEQYF
>many|TRBD1|TRBJ2-3|TRBV5-1
TGCGCCAGCAGCCTAGGACAGGGATCGGGCACAGATACGCAGTATTTT
CASSLGQGSGTDTQYF
>.|TRBD1|TRBJ2-5|TRBV5-1
TGCGCCAGCAGGAAACAGGGGGCGCTGATGGAGACCCAGTACTTC
CASRKQGALMETQYF
>few|.|TRBJ2-1|TRBV3-1
TGTGCCAGCAGCCAAGGGGGCCTCTCGAATGAGCAGTTCTTC
CASSQGGLSNEQFF
>many|TRBD1|TRBJ2-5|TRBV11-3
TGTGCCAGCAGCTGGGGACAGGAGAAATTCCAAGAGACCCAGTACTTC
CASSWGQEKFQETQYF
>.|TRBD1|TRBJ2-7|TRBV5-1
TGCGCCAGCAGCCTGGGGACAGGGACCTACGAGCAGTACTTC
CASSLGTGTYEQYF
>.|.|TRBJ1-2|TRBV19
TGTGCCAGTAGTAAGGGTGACAGCCGAATCTATGGCTACACCTTC
CASSKGDSRIYGYTF
>few|.|TRBJ2-3|TRBV7-8
TGTGCCAGCACCCGACGGCCCTCCACAGATACGCAGTATTTT
CASTRRPSTDTQYF
>few|.|TRBJ2-7|TRBV5-1
TGCGCCAGCAGCCCCGGGACGACGGCCTACGAGCAGTACTTC
CASSPGTTAYEQYF
>few|.|TRBJ2-1|TRBV28
TGTGCCAGCAGTTTAACCCGGGGAGCTGAGCAGTTCTTC
CASSLTRGAEQFF
>.|.|TRBJ2-3|TRBV3-1
TGTGCCAGCAGCCAATTGAGGGGCGGGATGAGCACAGATACGCAGTATTTT
CASSQLRGGMSTDTQYF
>many|TRBD2|TRBJ2-1|TRBV5-1
TGCGCCAGCAGCCCCCGTCAAGCGACTAGCTTCAATGAGCAGTTCTTC
CASSPRQATSFNEQFF
>many|.|TRBJ1-1|TRBV15
TGTGCCACCAGCATCACCCCGGGAGGAATGAACACTGAAGCTTTCTTT
CATSITPGGMNTEAFF
>few|.|TRBJ2-1|TRBV19
TGTGCCAGTCGGACCCGACTCCAATCCTACAATGAGCAGTTCTTC
CASRTRLQSYNEQFF
>many|.|TRBJ2-1|TRBV24-1
TGTGCCACCAGGGCCAGCGGACTTCCCTATGAGCAGTTCTTC
CATRASGLPYEQFF
>few|.|TRBJ2-5|TRBV20-1
TGCAGTGCCGGGGACTCTGCAAAAGAGACCCAGTACTTC
CSAGDSAKETQYF
>.|.|TRBJ2-5|TRBV12-3/TRBV12-4
TGTGCCAGCAGTTTAGTTGGCGGGATGGGAGAGACCCAGTACTTC
CASSLVGGMGETQYF